The TCR beta chain described here comes from a study of neurological immune-mediated disorders. This clonotype was counted at least ten times. 5'RACE with 10-nucleotide random UMIs produced the cDNA. In TCRdb, the 5' RACE reads were re-called with MiXCR into one record per CDR3 protein. The profile shows tens of thousands of distinct CDR3 sequences, 2.5% of them singletons. The sequence was collected from a man in his fifties or sixties with multiple sclerosis. The sequenced sample was PBMCs.

The CDR3 DNA reads TGTGCCAGCAGCCCGCAGAGGGGGGGGAATTCACCCCTCCACTTT. This codes for CASSPQRGGNSPLHF. J is TRBJ1-6 and V is TRBV7-2; perhaps TRBD1 as D (6 bases). The CDR3 sequence is 15 residues long. CDR1 and CDR2 (germline): SGHTA, FQGNSA. V was clipped by 5 bases and J by 7 bases, with 15 bases between them.